Sequencing of this T cell receptor beta chain was carried out in a study of early T cells in non-severe SARS-CoV-2 infection. Study overall: Bulk RNA taken from unsorted whole blood was sequenced, leaving chains unpaired.

The V and J ends lost 4 bases and 2 bases, in that order; junction bases with no gene match: 3. Germline lookup yields CDR1 MRHNA and CDR2 SNTAGT. This CDR3 has 14 amino acids. At least ten counts were recorded for this clonotype. As part of library construction, unique molecular identifiers were attached to individual cDNA molecules. One entry per CDR3 protein, called by TCRdb with MiXCR from the 5' RACE reads. Here the sample spans some 23,000 distinct CDR3 sequences, approximately 5.1% being singletons. Sequencing was performed on whole blood. This TCR was recovered from an adult who was a healthcare worker with PCR-confirmed SARS-CoV-2 infection or an uninfected control (not recorded which). The chain employs TRBV6-4 and TRBJ2-3; 7 bases line up with TRBD2. CDR3 region: CASSVGGTTDTQYF. The CDR3 bases are TGTGCCAGCAGTGTCGGGGGGACCACAGATACGCAGTATTTT.